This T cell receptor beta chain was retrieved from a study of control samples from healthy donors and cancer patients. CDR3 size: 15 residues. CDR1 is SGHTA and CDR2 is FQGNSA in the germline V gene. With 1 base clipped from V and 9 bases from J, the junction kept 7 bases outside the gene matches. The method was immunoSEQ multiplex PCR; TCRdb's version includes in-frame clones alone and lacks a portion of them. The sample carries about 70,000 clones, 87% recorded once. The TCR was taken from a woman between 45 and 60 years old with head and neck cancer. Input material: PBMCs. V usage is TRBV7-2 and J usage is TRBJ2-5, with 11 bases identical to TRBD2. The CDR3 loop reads CASSLGLAGNRAQYF. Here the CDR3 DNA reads TGTGCCAGCAGCTTAGGACTAGCGGGGAACCGGGCCCAGTACTTC.